Listed here is a single T cell receptor beta chain. What it recognizes is unknown. In TCRdb, the 5' RACE reads were re-called with MiXCR into one record per CDR3 protein. The data show under 150,000 distinct CDR3 sequences, around a sixth seen once. The sample comes from a study of T-cell memory formation after mild COVID-19. Study results and caveats: The study found balanced CD4/CD8 in clones contracting day 15 to 85 and a CD4+ lean in later expanders. Pre-infection memory contained some responding clones, which suggested that cross-reactive memory had joined.

The germline V gene has CDR1 MGHRA and CDR2 YSYEKL. This CDR3 comprises 14 residues. The V end was cut by 4 bases, the J end by 8 bases, with 15 bases between. The chain joins TRBV4-1 to TRBJ2-1; TRBD2 is a possible D gene (5 bases). The sequenced sample was PBMCs or a T cell subset sorted from them (not recorded which). This TCR derives from an adult woman who had mild COVID-19 (a few samples of this study predate the infection). Cell type and time point are not known. The CDR3 coding sequence is TGCGCCAGCAGCCCCCGGGGTATTTCGGATGAGCAGTTCTTC. Translation gives CASSPRGISDEQFF.